Shown below are 9 T cell receptor beta chains from a single sample sequenced in a study of patients and donors after allogeneic stem cell transplantation. From the RT-PCR reads, TCRdb called clonotypes with MiXCR, one entry per CDR3 protein. The repertoire holds about 960,000 distinct CDR3 sequences, with more than 15% as singletons. The specimen was blood, either unsorted or a sorted T cell fraction (not recorded which). These receptors originate from a human donor who was either an allogeneic HSCT recipient or a stem cell or donor lymphocyte infusion donor (not recorded which). It is not recorded whose cells these are; they may come from a transplant donor.

There are a few counts of this clonotype. This chain uses TRBV5-3 with TRBJ2-1; D is undetermined. TRBV5-3 falls under the ORF class, with uncertain function. The V and J ends lost 5 bases and 5 bases respectively, with 5 bases between them. The CDR3 totals 11 residues. As DNA, the CDR3 is TGTGCCAGAAGACATGACAATGAGCAGTTCTTC. Translation gives CARRHDNEQFF.

This clonotype was found once. This chain uses TRBV2 with TRBJ2-7, with D hard to call. The germline V and J ends were trimmed by 7 bases and 7 bases, with 14 bases remaining between them. The germline CDR1 and CDR2 sequences are SNHLY and FYNNEI. This CDR3 has 12 residues. The CDR3 DNA follows: TGTGCCAGCACATACGGCGCGCGAGAGCAGTACTTC. Translated, it gives CASTYGAREQYF.

Many counts were recorded for this clonotype. The rearrangement joins TRBV10-3 to TRBJ2-2; 8 bases map to TRBD2. CDR3 length: 16 amino acids. Germline V gene sequence: CDR1 ENHRY, CDR2 SYGVKD. With V trimmed by 4 bases and J by 1 base, 5 bases remained unmatched. CDR3: CAISGGLAGNTGELFF. CDR3 bases: TGTGCCATCAGTGGGGGCCTAGCGGGGAACACCGGGGAGCTGTTTTTT.

This clonotype was detected only a few times. The rearrangement links TRBV5-1 to TRBJ2-3; D gene uncertain. This CDR3 has 12 amino acids. V was cut by 4 bases and J by 8 bases, with 11 bases left in between. Per the germline V gene, CDR1 is SGHRS and CDR2 is YFSETQ. CDR3 bases: TGCGCCAGCAGCCACGGGTATGGTACGCAGTATTTT. Encoded protein: CASSHGYGTQYF.

V and J are TRBV20-1 and TRBJ2-2, with a tentative D call TRBD2 (5 bases). The V gene lost 8 bases and the J gene lost 5 bases, with 24 bases spanning the gap. There are 16 residues in the CDR3. Per the germline V gene, CDR1 is DFQATT and CDR2 is SNEGSKA (reference sequence). The CDR3 spells CSLLPTIGTGTGELFF. As DNA, the CDR3 is TGCAGTCTCCTACCGACTATCGGCACGGGTACCGGGGAGCTGTTTTTT.

This clonotype was observed many times. The chain recombines TRBV12-3 or TRBV12-4 with TRBJ2-3; D is perhaps TRBD2 (5 bases). There are 13 residues in the CDR3. Trimming removed 1 base from V and 6 bases from J, with 8 bases in between. Here the CDR3 DNA reads TGTGCCAGCAGTTTAGGAGGGCGGGATACGCAGTATTTT. Encoded protein: CASSLGGRDTQYF.

This clonotype was recorded a few times. The chain is built from TRBV21-1 and TRBJ2-5; the D segment call TRBD2 is taken from the table without a DNA check. TRBV21-1 is classified as a pseudogene. This CDR3 contains 18 residues. In DNA, the CDR3 is TGTGCCAGCAGCAAAGTGGGTCCTATTGGGAGGCTACAAGAGACCCAGTACTTC. Translation gives CASSKVGPIGRLQETQYF.

In its sample, this clonotype was seen a few times. The chain couples TRBV12-3 or TRBV12-4 to TRBJ1-5; D might be TRBD1 (5 bases). This CDR3 region has 18 residues. Trimming pared 4 bases from V and 1 base from J, leaving 20 bases between. CDR3 sequence: CASSWEWGKGVSNQPQHF. The CDR3, as DNA: TGTGCCAGCAGTTGGGAGTGGGGGAAAGGAGTAAGCAATCAGCCCCAGCATTTT.

This clonotype showed up just a few times. This chain connects TRBV9 to TRBJ1-2; no definite D call. Germline V CDR1 and CDR2: SGDLS, YYNGEE. V lost 0 bases and J 3 bases, leaving 18 bases between the germline ends. CDR3 length: 17 amino acids. The CDR3 protein is CASSVGMVVGSDYGYTF. CDR3 DNA: TGTGCCAGCAGCGTAGGGATGGTGGTGGGCTCGGACTATGGCTACACCTTC.